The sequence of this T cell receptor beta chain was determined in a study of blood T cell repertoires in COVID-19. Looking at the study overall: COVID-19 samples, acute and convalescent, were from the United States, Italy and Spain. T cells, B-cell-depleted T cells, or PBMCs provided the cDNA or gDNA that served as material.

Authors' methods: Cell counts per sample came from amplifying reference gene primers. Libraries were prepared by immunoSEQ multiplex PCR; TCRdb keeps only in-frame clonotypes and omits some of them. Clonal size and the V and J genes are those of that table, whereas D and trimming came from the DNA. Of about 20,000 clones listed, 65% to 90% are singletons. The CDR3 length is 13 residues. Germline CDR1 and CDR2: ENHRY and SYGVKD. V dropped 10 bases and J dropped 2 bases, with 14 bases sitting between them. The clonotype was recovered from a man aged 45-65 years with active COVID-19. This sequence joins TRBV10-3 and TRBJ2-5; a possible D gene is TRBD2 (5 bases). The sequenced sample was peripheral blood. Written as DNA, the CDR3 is TGTGCCACCGCTCGGGGAGAACAAGAGACCCAGTACTTC. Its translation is CATARGEQETQYF.